These T cell receptor beta chains were read from a single sample in a study of CD8 T cells in Susac syndrome. Each CDR3 protein gets one entry after TCRdb re-called the immunoSEQ multiplex PCR reads with MiXCR. The sample lists under 90,000 distinct CDR3 sequences; about 95% were seen once. The sample was CD8+ T cells from PBMCs. All receptors derive from a human donor with Susac syndrome. CDR3s include the opening cysteine and the closing phenylalanine or tryptophan. Each record gives: D gene, clone size, V gene, J gene, CDR3 protein, CDR3 DNA. D genes are given only for firm matches. Clone sizes are given selectively: once, few, many, or a class where the clone is expanded.

D gene: TRBD1; clone size: .; V gene: TRBV28; J gene: TRBJ1-5; CDR3 protein: CASSFPSTGANQPQHF; CDR3 DNA: TGTGCCAGCAGTTTTCCATCGACAGGGGCCAATCAGCCCCAGCATTTT
D gene: .; clone size: .; V gene: TRBV5-6; J gene: TRBJ2-1; CDR3 protein: CASSSATGGGSYNEQFF; CDR3 DNA: TGTGCCAGCAGCTCAGCTACAGGGGGGGGATCCTACAATGAGCAGTTCTTC
D gene: .; clone size: .; V gene: TRBV9; J gene: TRBJ1-3; CDR3 protein: CASSVGNTIYF; CDR3 DNA: TGTGCCAGCAGCGTTGGAAACACCATATATTTT
D gene: .; clone size: .; V gene: TRBV19; J gene: TRBJ2-1; CDR3 protein: CASSIKNNEQFF; CDR3 DNA: TGTGCCAGTAGTATTAAGAACAATGAGCAGTTCTTC
D gene: .; clone size: .; V gene: TRBV12-3/TRBV12-4; J gene: TRBJ1-5; CDR3 protein: CASTEWASQPQHF; CDR3 DNA: TGTGCCAGCACAGAATGGGCAAGTCAGCCCCAGCATTTT
D gene: .; clone size: .; V gene: TRBV18; J gene: TRBJ2-1; CDR3 protein: CASSPGYGAEQFF; CDR3 DNA: TGTGCCAGCTCACCAGGATATGGGGCTGAGCAGTTCTTC
D gene: TRBD2; clone size: .; V gene: TRBV15; J gene: TRBJ2-3; CDR3 protein: CATSSRLAGVADTQYF; CDR3 DNA: TGTGCCACCAGCAGTAGACTAGCGGGAGTTGCGGATACGCAGTATTTT
D gene: .; clone size: .; V gene: TRBV28; J gene: TRBJ2-5; CDR3 protein: CASSYPPPETQYF; CDR3 DNA: TGTGCCAGCAGCTACCCACCCCCAGAGACCCAGTACTTC
D gene: .; clone size: .; V gene: TRBV29-1; J gene: TRBJ1-4; CDR3 protein: CSVGRGEKLFF; CDR3 DNA: TGCAGCGTTGGCAGGGGAGAAAAACTGTTTTTT
D gene: TRBD2; clone size: .; V gene: TRBV20-1; J gene: TRBJ2-1; CDR3 protein: CSARDISGRRSYNEQFF; CDR3 DNA: TGCAGTGCTAGAGACATTAGCGGGAGACGGTCCTACAATGAGCAGTTCTTC
D gene: TRBD1; clone size: .; V gene: TRBV12-3/TRBV12-4; J gene: TRBJ2-7; CDR3 protein: CASSFFGTDPYEQYF; CDR3 DNA: TGTGCCAGCAGCTTTTTCGGGACAGATCCCTACGAGCAGTACTTC
D gene: TRBD2; clone size: .; V gene: TRBV12-3/TRBV12-4; J gene: TRBJ2-4; CDR3 protein: CASGKGLAGKNIQYF; CDR3 DNA: TGTGCCAGTGGAAAGGGACTAGCGGGAAAAAACATTCAGTACTTC
D gene: .; clone size: .; V gene: TRBV19; J gene: TRBJ2-2; CDR3 protein: CASSIRQNTGELFF; CDR3 DNA: TGTGCCAGTAGTATACGGCAAAACACCGGGGAGCTGTTTTTT
D gene: .; clone size: .; V gene: TRBV12-3/TRBV12-4; J gene: TRBJ2-1; CDR3 protein: CASSLARPSYNEQFF; CDR3 DNA: TGTGCCAGCAGTCTTGCTCGGCCGTCCTACAATGAGCAGTTCTTC
D gene: TRBD2; clone size: .; V gene: TRBV4-1; J gene: TRBJ2-1; CDR3 protein: CASSPRLAGGGNEQFF; CDR3 DNA: TGCGCCAGCAGCCCCCGACTAGCGGGAGGAGGCAATGAGCAGTTCTTC
D gene: TRBD2; clone size: .; V gene: TRBV3-1; J gene: TRBJ2-1; CDR3 protein: CASSQVGTSFGADSEQFF; CDR3 DNA: TGTGCCAGCAGCCAAGTGGGGACTAGTTTTGGGGCTGACAGTGAGCAGTTCTTC
D gene: TRBD1; clone size: few; V gene: TRBV7-9; J gene: TRBJ2-6; CDR3 protein: CASSSRGLSGANVLTF; CDR3 DNA: TGTGCCAGCAGCAGCAGGGGGCTCTCTGGGGCCAACGTCCTGACTTTC
D gene: .; clone size: once; V gene: TRBV6-5; J gene: TRBJ2-7; CDR3 protein: CASSPSGVEQYF; CDR3 DNA: TGTGCCAGCAGTCCATCTGGGGTCGAGCAGTACTTC
D gene: TRBD1; clone size: .; V gene: TRBV29-1; J gene: TRBJ1-2; CDR3 protein: CTGGGLDGYTF; CDR3 DNA: TGTACAGGGGGAGGACTCGATGGCTACACCTTC
D gene: .; clone size: .; V gene: TRBV7-9; J gene: TRBJ2-6; CDR3 protein: CASSLSVSGANVLTF; CDR3 DNA: TGTGCCAGCAGCTTGTCCGTCTCTGGGGCCAACGTCCTGACTTTC
D gene: .; clone size: .; V gene: TRBV4-1; J gene: TRBJ2-5; CDR3 protein: CASSQDSRGETQYF; CDR3 DNA: TGCGCCAGCAGCCAAGATAGCAGGGGAGAGACCCAGTACTTC
D gene: TRBD1; clone size: once; V gene: TRBV9; J gene: TRBJ1-2; CDR3 protein: CASSLEIRTGGGYTF; CDR3 DNA: TGTGCCAGCAGCTTAGAGATCAGGACAGGGGGAGGCTACACCTTC
D gene: .; clone size: .; V gene: TRBV12-3/TRBV12-4; J gene: TRBJ2-1; CDR3 protein: CAVLYRTAEQFF; CDR3 DNA: TGTGCCGTACTGTATCGGACGGCTGAGCAGTTCTTC
D gene: .; clone size: .; V gene: TRBV30; J gene: TRBJ1-2; CDR3 protein: CAWIEGGGYTF; CDR3 DNA: TGTGCCTGGATAGAGGGCGGAGGCTACACCTTC
D gene: TRBD2; clone size: .; V gene: TRBV3-1; J gene: TRBJ2-6; CDR3 protein: CAAGGGTSWGDSGANVLTF; CDR3 DNA: TGTGCCGCCGGCGGGGGGACTAGCTGGGGCGACTCTGGGGCCAACGTCCTGACTTTC
D gene: .; clone size: once; V gene: TRBV20-1; J gene: TRBJ2-1; CDR3 protein: CSARSQTLSEYNEQFF; CDR3 DNA: TGCAGTGCTAGGTCGCAGACCCTCTCAGAATACAATGAGCAGTTCTTC
D gene: .; clone size: once; V gene: TRBV2; J gene: TRBJ2-7; CDR3 protein: CASSEIEDYEQYF; CDR3 DNA: TGTGCCAGCAGTGAAATTGAGGACTACGAGCAGTACTTC
D gene: .; clone size: .; V gene: TRBV30; J gene: TRBJ1-2; CDR3 protein: CAWMGLTDGYTF; CDR3 DNA: TGTGCCTGGATGGGGCTAACGGATGGCTACACCTTC
D gene: .; clone size: .; V gene: TRBV7-2; J gene: TRBJ2-2; CDR3 protein: CASSLWGAGELFF; CDR3 DNA: TGTGCCAGCAGCTTGTGGGGCGCCGGGGAGCTGTTTTTT
D gene: TRBD1; clone size: .; V gene: TRBV4-3; J gene: TRBJ2-2; CDR3 protein: CASSQVTGSTGELFF; CDR3 DNA: TGCGCCAGCAGCCAAGTGACAGGGTCCACCGGGGAGCTGTTTTTT
D gene: .; clone size: .; V gene: TRBV6-5; J gene: TRBJ2-7; CDR3 protein: CASHSGSYEQYF; CDR3 DNA: TGTGCCAGCCACAGCGGCTCCTACGAGCAGTACTTC
D gene: TRBD2; clone size: .; V gene: TRBV4-2; J gene: TRBJ2-1; CDR3 protein: CASSQAMVAGANEQFF; CDR3 DNA: TGTGCCAGCAGCCAAGCGATGGTAGCGGGAGCCAATGAGCAGTTCTTC
D gene: .; clone size: .; V gene: TRBV7-9; J gene: TRBJ1-2; CDR3 protein: CASSLTGGDGYTF; CDR3 DNA: TGTGCCAGCAGCTTAACGGGCGGGGATGGCTACACCTTC
D gene: .; clone size: .; V gene: TRBV6-5; J gene: TRBJ2-5; CDR3 protein: CASSTVGAPGETQYF; CDR3 DNA: TGTGCCAGCAGCACGGTGGGGGCCCCTGGGGAGACCCAGTACTTC
D gene: .; clone size: .; V gene: TRBV9; J gene: TRBJ1-1; CDR3 protein: CASSVDGLWNTEAFF; CDR3 DNA: TGTGCCAGCAGCGTAGATGGGCTTTGGAACACTGAAGCTTTCTTT
D gene: .; clone size: few; V gene: TRBV2; J gene: TRBJ2-3; CDR3 protein: CASSEADTQYF; CDR3 DNA: TGTGCCAGCAGTGAAGCAGATACGCAGTATTTT
D gene: .; clone size: .; V gene: TRBV7-9; J gene: TRBJ2-1; CDR3 protein: CASSLSDNEQFF; CDR3 DNA: TGTGCCAGCAGCCTCTCGGACAATGAGCAGTTCTTC
D gene: .; clone size: .; V gene: TRBV28; J gene: TRBJ2-7; CDR3 protein: CASSPTSSSYEQYF; CDR3 DNA: TGTGCCAGCAGTCCCACATCGAGCTCCTACGAGCAGTACTTC
D gene: .; clone size: .; V gene: TRBV12-3/TRBV12-4; J gene: TRBJ2-1; CDR3 protein: CASISHALDEQFF; CDR3 DNA: TGTGCCAGCATCTCCCATGCCCTCGATGAGCAGTTCTTC